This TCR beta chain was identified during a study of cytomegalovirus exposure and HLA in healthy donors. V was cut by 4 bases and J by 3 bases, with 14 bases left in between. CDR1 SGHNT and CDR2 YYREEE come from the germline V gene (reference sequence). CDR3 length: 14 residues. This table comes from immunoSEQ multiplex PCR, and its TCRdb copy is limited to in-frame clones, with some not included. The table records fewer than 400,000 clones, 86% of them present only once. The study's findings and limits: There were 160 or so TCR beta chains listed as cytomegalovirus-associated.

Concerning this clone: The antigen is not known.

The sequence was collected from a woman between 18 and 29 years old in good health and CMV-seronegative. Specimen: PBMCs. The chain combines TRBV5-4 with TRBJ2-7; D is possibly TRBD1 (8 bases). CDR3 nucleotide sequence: TGTGCCAGCAGCGAAAACAGGGGGGGCTACGAGCAGTACTTC. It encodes CASSENRGGYEQYF. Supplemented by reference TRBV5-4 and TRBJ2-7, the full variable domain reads ETGVTQSPTHLIKTRGQQVTLRCSSQSGHNTVSWYQQALGQGPQFIFQYYREEENGRGNFPPRFSGLQFPNYSSELNVNALELDDSALYLCASSENRGGYEQYFGPGTRLTVT.